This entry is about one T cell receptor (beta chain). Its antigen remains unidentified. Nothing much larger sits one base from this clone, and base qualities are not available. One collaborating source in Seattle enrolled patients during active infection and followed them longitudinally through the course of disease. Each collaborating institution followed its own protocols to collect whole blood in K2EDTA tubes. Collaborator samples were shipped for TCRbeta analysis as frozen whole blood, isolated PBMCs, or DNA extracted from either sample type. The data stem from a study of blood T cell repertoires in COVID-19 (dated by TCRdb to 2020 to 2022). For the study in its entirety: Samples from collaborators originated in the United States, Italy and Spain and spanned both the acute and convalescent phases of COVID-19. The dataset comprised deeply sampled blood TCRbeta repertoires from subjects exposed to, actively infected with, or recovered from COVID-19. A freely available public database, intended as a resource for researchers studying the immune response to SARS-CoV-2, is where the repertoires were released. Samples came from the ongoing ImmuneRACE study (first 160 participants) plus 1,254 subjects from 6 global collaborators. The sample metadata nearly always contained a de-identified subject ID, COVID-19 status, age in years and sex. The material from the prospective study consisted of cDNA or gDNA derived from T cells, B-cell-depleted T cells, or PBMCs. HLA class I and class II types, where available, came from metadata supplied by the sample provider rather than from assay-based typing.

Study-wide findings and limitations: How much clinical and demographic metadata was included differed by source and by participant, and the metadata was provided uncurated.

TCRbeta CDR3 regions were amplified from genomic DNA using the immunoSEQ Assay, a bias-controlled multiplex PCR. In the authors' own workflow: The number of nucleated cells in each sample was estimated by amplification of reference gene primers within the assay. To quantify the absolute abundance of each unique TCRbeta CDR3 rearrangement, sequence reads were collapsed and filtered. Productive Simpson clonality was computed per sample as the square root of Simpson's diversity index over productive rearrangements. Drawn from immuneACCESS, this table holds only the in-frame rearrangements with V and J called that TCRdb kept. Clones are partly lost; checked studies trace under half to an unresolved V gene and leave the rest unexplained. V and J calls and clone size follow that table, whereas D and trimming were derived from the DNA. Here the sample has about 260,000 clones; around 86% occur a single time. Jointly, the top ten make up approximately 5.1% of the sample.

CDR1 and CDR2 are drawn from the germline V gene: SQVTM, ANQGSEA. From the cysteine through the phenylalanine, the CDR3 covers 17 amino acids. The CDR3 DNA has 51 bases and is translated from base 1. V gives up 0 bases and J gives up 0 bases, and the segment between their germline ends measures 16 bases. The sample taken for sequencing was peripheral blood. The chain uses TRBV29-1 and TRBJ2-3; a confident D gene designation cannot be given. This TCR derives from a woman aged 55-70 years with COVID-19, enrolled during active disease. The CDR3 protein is CSVEEIELSFSTDTQYF. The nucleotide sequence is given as TGCAGCGTTGAAGAGATAGAGCTATCGTTTAGCACAGATACGCAGTATTTT.